This is a list of T cell receptor beta chains from one sample in a study of cytomegalovirus exposure and HLA in healthy donors. Only in-frame clones appear in the TCRdb table, and some are missing; sequencing was by immunoSEQ multiplex PCR. The sample consists of some 340,000 clones, 87% of them appearing once. Sequenced input: PBMCs. Every receptor here comes from a woman aged 25 to 39 in good health and CMV-seropositive. The CDR3 runs from the conserved cysteine through the conserved F or W. Fields, in order: clone size, J gene, V gene, CDR3 protein. Clone size, where shown, is once, few, many, or a class for clones that have expanded.

NA | TRBJ1-2 | TRBV30 | CAWARRGSDFNNYGYTF
NA | TRBJ2-3 | TRBV27 | CASGTSAGLDTQYF
NA | TRBJ2-5 | TRBV14 | CASSRLGGGLETQYF
NA | TRBJ2-7 | TRBV2 | CASTPDRASEQYF
NA | TRBJ1-2 | TRBV28 | CASSPRDRDYGYTF
NA | TRBJ2-7 | TRBV11-2 | CASSLGLAGYEQYF
NA | TRBJ1-1 | TRBV27 | CASSLQGVNTEAFF
NA | TRBJ2-2 | TRBV7-2 | CASGQPNRLIRGELFF
NA | TRBJ1-5 | TRBV7-6 | CASSLTAPTQGYSNQPQHF
NA | TRBJ2-5 | TRBV10-2 | CASRTQGGLGQETQYF
NA | TRBJ1-6 | TRBV2 | CASSGVTGTSSPLHF
NA | TRBJ2-7 | TRBV28 | CASTLTSGGLSYEQYF
NA | TRBJ1-1 | TRBV20-1 | CSAFKNTEAFF
NA | TRBJ2-3 | TRBV19 | CASMAGSTDTQYF
NA | TRBJ1-2 | TRBV25-1 | CASSEPGQGGKANYGYTF
NA | TRBJ1-4 | TRBV5-1 | CASSEGQGNEKLFF
NA | TRBJ2-1 | TRBV30 | CAWSRWGGNEQFF
NA | TRBJ1-2 | TRBV4-3 | CASSQTGGVYGYTF
NA | TRBJ1-2 | TRBV19 | CASRTGQGVQSGYTF
NA | TRBJ2-5 | TRBV19 | CASSMSQETQYF
NA | TRBJ2-7 | TRBV6-5 | CASRRDRDLYEQYF
NA | TRBJ2-7 | TRBV7-7 | CASSFQTGPNYEQYF
NA | TRBJ1-1 | TRBV5-1 | CASSVKMNTEAFF
once | TRBJ2-2 | TRBV13 | CASSLGQRRANTGELFF
NA | TRBJ1-1 | TRBV14 | CASSLGPDTEAFF
NA | TRBJ1-3 | TRBV4-2 | CASSQDPPGRGLGNTIYF
once | TRBJ2-5 | TRBV29-1 | CSVEGGSETQYF
NA | TRBJ1-1 | TRBV30 | CAWSVEGNTEAFF
few | TRBJ1-3 | TRBV4-3 | CASSQSPTGRNTIYF
NA | TRBJ2-5 | TRBV5-1 | CASRPPGSGAQETQYF
NA | TRBJ2-3 | TRBV7-2 | CASTVLAGLDTQYF
NA | TRBJ2-7 | TRBV27 | CASSLIGGNEQYF
NA | TRBJ2-7 | TRBV28 | CASSLGLAGGLNF
NA | TRBJ2-2 | TRBV7-6 | CAIGSRQGGGELFF
NA | TRBJ2-7 | TRBV25-1 | CASSEWRTTSYEQYF
NA | TRBJ1-1 | TRBV27 | CASSRTGGTEAFF
NA | TRBJ2-7 | TRBV7-7 | CASSLGQGNYEQYF
NA | TRBJ2-1 | TRBV9 | CASGQNPGTGRYNEQFF
NA | TRBJ2-1 | TRBV11-3 | CASSLARGPGNEQFF
NA | TRBJ2-1 | TRBV6-5 | CASTHPRSTNEQFF
NA | TRBJ1-3 | TRBV25-1 | CASSGFDTIYF
NA | TRBJ1-4 | TRBV19 | CASSIRMGREKLFF
NA | TRBJ2-1 | TRBV2 | CANAGTSNYNEQFF
NA | TRBJ2-1 | TRBV4-3 | CASSQVITGTGHNEQFF
NA | TRBJ2-7 | TRBV2 | CASSVGRFYEQYF
NA | TRBJ2-5 | TRBV25-1 | CASSEYEATETQYF
NA | TRBJ1-1 | TRBV29-1 | CSVAQVSGTEAFF
NA | TRBJ2-1 | TRBV19 | CASSQGLAHEQFF
NA | TRBJ2-7 | TRBV2 | CASRALGGRAEEQYF
NA | TRBJ1-4 | TRBV5-4 | CASSLAGGGLNEKLFF
NA | TRBJ2-1 | TRBV27 | CASSLYPLQGTYNEQFF